A single sample is the source of the 4 T cell receptor beta chains below, sequenced in a study of T cell changes during pregnancy in multiple sclerosis (dated by TCRdb to between 2017 and 2020). The receptor library was made with the immunoSEQ multiplex PCR assay. Sourced from immuneACCESS, this table was stored by TCRdb with only in-frame sequences that have V and J called. A share of the clones is absent; for the studies checked, an unresolved V gene accounts for under half, and the remainder has no known explanation. The sample table shows under 80,000 clones, and roughly nine tenths are seen once. The ten most abundant clones make up almost 1.5% of the sample. The sequencing here drew on peripheral blood, taken in the second trimester of pregnancy. These receptors came from a female donor with multiple sclerosis, enrolled in a pregnancy study.

The rearrangement uses TRBV7-2 and TRBJ2-5, with 12 bases lining up with TRBD2. CDR3 length: 13 amino acids. The trim removed 9 bases at V and 5 bases at J, leaving 4 bases unmatched. CDR1 is SGHTA, CDR2 FQGNSA, per germline. The CDR3 bases are TGTGCCAGTAGACTAGCGGGAGTCGAGACCCAGTACTTC. Translation gives CASRLAGVETQYF. Full variable domain (missing parts from reference TRBV7-2 and TRBJ2-5): GAGVSQSPSNKVTEKGKDVELRCDPISGHTALYWYRQSLGQGLEFLIYFQGNSAPDKSGLPSDRFSAERTGGSVSTLTIQRTQQEDSAVYLCASRLAGVETQYFGPGTRLLVL.

The J gene is TRBJ1-2, the V gene TRBV7-9, with 8 bases fitting TRBD1. From germline, CDR1 is SEHNR and CDR2 FQNEAQ (reference sequence). V was pared by 5 bases and J by 4 bases, with 15 bases of the junction left unmatched. The CDR3 sequence is 17 residues long. CDR3 loop: CASSQWVGTGSFYGYTF. In DNA form, the CDR3 reads TGTGCCAGCAGCCAATGGGTCGGGACAGGCTCCTTCTATGGCTACACCTTC.

The CDR3 reads CASSPGDFGGTEAFF. As DNA, the CDR3 is TGTGCCAGCAGTCCCGGGGACTTTGGGGGCACTGAAGCTTTCTTT. The chain employs TRBV27 and TRBJ1-1; the D gene is possibly TRBD1 (5 bases). V lost 5 bases and J 4 bases, leaving 17 bases between the germline ends. The germline gives CDR1 MNHEY, CDR2 SMNVEV (reference sequence). The CDR3 extends over 15 amino acids.

Only one count was recorded for this clone. The V and J genes are TRBV10-3 and TRBJ1-1; 9 nucleotides agree with TRBD1. V gave up 4 bases and J gave up 8 bases; unmatched junction bases: 5. The CDR3 sequence is 13 residues long. CDR1 is ENHRY and CDR2 is SYGVKD in the germline V gene. CDR3 loop: CAISGTGDGEAFF. For the CDR3, the DNA is TGTGCCATCAGTGGGACAGGGGACGGAGAAGCTTTCTTT.